A single sample is the source of the 9 T cell receptor beta chains below, sequenced in a study of cytomegalovirus exposure and HLA in healthy donors. The study ran its PCR with 60 Vbeta and 13 Jbeta primers. Only in-frame clones appear in the TCRdb table, and some are missing; sequencing was by immunoSEQ multiplex PCR. Of 100,000 to 150,000 clones listed, 77% are singletons. Specimen: PBMCs. The receptor set was obtained from a male donor in good health and CMV-seropositive.

The rearrangement joins TRBV27 to TRBJ1-5; perhaps TRBD1 as D (6 bases). V shed 0 bases and J shed 3 bases, with 18 bases lying between them. CDR1 and CDR2 from the germline V gene are MNHEY and SMNVEV (reference sequence). The CDR3 runs 18 residues. The CDR3 here is CASSLSGWGGAINQPQHF. The CDR3 nucleotides read TGTGCCAGCAGTTTATCCGGTTGGGGGGGGGCGATCAATCAGCCCCAGCATTTT.

The chain is built from TRBV5-1 and TRBJ2-7; tentatively, D is TRBD1 (5 bases). The CDR3 is 14 residues long. Trimming pared 0 bases from V and 9 bases from J, leaving 16 bases between. Germline V lookup: CDR1 SGHRS, CDR2 YFSETQ. DNA of the CDR3: TGCGCCAGCAGCTTGGATACCTCAGGGATCTCGCAGTACTTC. It specifies CASSLDTSGISQYF. The entire variable domain, with the rest obtained from reference TRBV5-1 and TRBJ2-7, is as follows: KAGVTQTPRYLIKTRGQQVTLSCSPISGHRSVSWYQQTPGQGLQFLFEYFSETQRNKGNFPGRFSGRQFSNSRSEMNVSTLELGDSALYLCASSLDTSGISQYFGPGTRLTVT.

The V call is TRBV5-4, the J call TRBJ2-7; D unresolved. From germline, CDR1 is SGHNT and CDR2 YYREEE (reference sequence). V was clipped by 0 bases and J by 7 bases, with 11 bases between them. This CDR3 region has 13 residues. The DNA for the CDR3 is TGTGCCAGCAGCTTGGACCAAACGAGGGAGCAGTACTTC. Its translation: CASSLDQTREQYF.

The V call is TRBV9, the J call TRBJ2-3; tentatively, D is TRBD1 (6 bases). The CDR3 consists of 15 residues. Germline assignment: CDR1 SGDLS and CDR2 YYNGEE. V was trimmed by 4 bases and J by 0 bases, leaving 12 bases between them. The CDR3 reads CASSPGALSTDTQYF. The CDR3 coding sequence is TGTGCCAGCAGCCCAGGGGCCCTTAGCACAGATACGCAGTATTTT.

The gene calls are TRBV20-1 and TRBJ2-7, with D tentatively TRBD1 (6 bases). Germline CDR1 and CDR2: DFQATT and SNEGSKA (reference sequence). V was cut by 4 bases and J by 5 bases, with 9 bases left in between. CDR3 length equals 11 residues. CDR3 nucleotides: TGCAGTGCTACGACAGGCGACGAGCAGTACTTC. Translating gives CSATTGDEQYF.

The chain employs TRBV7-2 and TRBJ1-5; TRBD1 matches at 7 bases. Trimming at V came to 1 base and at J to 5 bases, leaving 5 bases not matched to a gene. CDR3 length: 15 residues. Looked up from germline, CDR1 is SGHTA and CDR2 is FQGNSA. The CDR3 DNA follows: TGTGCCAGCAGCTTAGAGTCAGGGGGTGATCAGCCCCAGCATTTT. This codes for CASSLESGGDQPQHF. Full variable domain (outside the CDR3, taken from reference TRBV7-2 and TRBJ1-5): GAGVSQSPSNKVTEKGKDVELRCDPISGHTALYWYRQSLGQGLEFLIYFQGNSAPDKSGLPSDRFSAERTGGSVSTLTIQRTQQEDSAVYLCASSLESGGDQPQHFGDGTRLSIL.

This chain joins TRBV29-1 and TRBJ1-1; 9 bases fit TRBD1. Germline V CDR1 and CDR2: SQVTM, ANQGSEA. Trimming cost V 0 bases and J 0 bases; bases outside gene matches: 8. The CDR3 extends over 17 amino acids. In nucleotides, the CDR3 is TGCAGCGTTGAAGAAGGGAGGACAGGGGAAATGAACACTGAAGCTTTCTTT. Translation gives CSVEEGRTGEMNTEAFF.

This clone was counted once. The rearrangement uses TRBV11-2 and TRBJ2-7, with 9 bases aligning to TRBD1. Germline CDR1 and CDR2: SGHAT and FQNNGV. The CDR3 totals 16 residues. The V segment lost 1 base and the J segment 5 bases; nucleotides outside the gene matches: 9. CDR3 DNA: TGTGCCAGCAGCTTAGGTCCCGGGACAGGGTCCGACGAGCAGTACTTC. Translated, it gives CASSLGPGTGSDEQYF. Variable domain in full (rest from reference TRBV11-2 and TRBJ2-7): EAGVAQSPRYKIIEKRQSVAFWCNPISGHATLYWYQQILGQGPKLLIQFQNNGVVDDSQLPKDRFSAERLKGVDSTLKIQPAKLEDSAVYLCASSLGPGTGSDEQYFGPGTRLTVT.

This clone was detected only a few times. The genes are TRBV19 and TRBJ1-1; no reliable D call. The CDR3 totals 15 residues. V lost 0 bases to trimming and J lost 1 base, with 9 bases between them. CDR1 and CDR2 (germline): LNHDA, SQIVND (reference sequence). The DNA of the CDR3 is TGTGCCAGTAGTATAGATATGATCGGGAACACTGAAGCTTTCTTT. Protein: CASSIDMIGNTEAFF.